This TCR beta chain emerged from a study of T cells in localized non-small cell lung cancer. Germline CDR1 KGHSH, CDR2 LQKENI. With 5 bases removed from V and 4 bases from J, the gap between germline ends came to 18 bases. This CDR3 is built from 16 residues. Profiling relied on immunoSEQ multiplex PCR, and the TCRdb table lists in-frame clones only, not all of them. The data show around 33,000 clones, approximately 90% seen once. The specimen comprised peripheral blood, sampled before any cancer treatment. The chain links TRBV18 to TRBJ2-1; the D gene could be TRBD1 or TRBD2 (6 bases each). The sequence came from a woman between 35 and 75 years old with stage I lung adenocarcinoma. CDR3 in DNA: TGTGCCAGCTCAAACCTTTTGAGGGGGGCGTACAATGAGCAGTTCTTC. It yields the protein CASSNLLRGAYNEQFF.